This T cell receptor beta chain comes out of a study of radiotherapy plus CTLA-4 blockade in lung cancer. The wider study: Patients showed objective responses in 18% of cases, and disease control was achieved by approximately 30%.

This clone is a singleton in its sample. Antigen specificity is unknown. Study-wide points: Clones of tumor-derived TCRs expanded in blood after radiotherapy plus ipilimumab. The authors reported that early blood T cell clone dynamics, with interferon-beta, best predicted response.

The V and J ends lost 1 base and 9 bases, in that order; junction bases with no gene match: 3. This CDR3 contains 14 residues. Germline V lookup: CDR1 ENHRY, CDR2 SYGVKD. Sequenced by immunoSEQ multiplex PCR; TCRdb stores in-frame clones only, minus some. The profile shows tens of thousands of clones, 65% to 80% of them singletons. Chemo-refractory metastatic non-small-cell lung cancer patients received focal radiation with ipilimumab CTLA-4 blockade. Specimen: peripheral blood, collected from a patient treated with radiotherapy plus ipilimumab. The V gene is TRBV10-3, the J gene TRBJ1-6; 7 bases are shared with TRBD1. This sequence was found in a human donor with non-small cell lung cancer who had a complete response to radiotherapy plus ipilimumab. This CDR3 is CAISELTGISPLHF. The CDR3 DNA reads as TGTGCCATCAGTGAGTTGACAGGGATTTCACCCCTCCACTTT.